This T cell receptor beta chain was sequenced in a study of cytomegalovirus exposure and HLA in healthy donors. The study's findings and limits: In a later analysis, productive TCRs from donors in an Asian-associated ancestry cluster reportedly carried fewer N-insertions than the cohort mean. CMV serostatus stood as the only immune exposure information on hand. The productive fraction for most TCR beta V segments was about 87% or about 30% in an earlier analysis.

J gave up 4 bases and V 1 base, and 3 bases lay outside the gene matches. Germline CDR1 and CDR2: SGHTA and FQGTGA. The CDR3 totals 15 residues. This clone was observed a handful of times. Its antigen is not known. PCR involved 60 Vbeta and 13 Jbeta primers. Authors' methods: Later analysis identified 80 million to 85 million unique TCR beta chains, about 11 million shared. Some clones are missing from TCRdb's copy, which holds only in-frame ones; the method was immunoSEQ multiplex PCR. V and J calls and clone size follow that table, whereas D and trimming were derived from the DNA. The sample consists of 110,000 to 150,000 clones, about three quarters of them appearing once.

This chain joins TRBV7-3 and TRBJ2-1; 8 nucleotides align to TRBD2. The sequence was obtained from a young man in good health and CMV-seronegative. What was sequenced was PBMCs. This CDR3 is CASSLRSGSYNEQFF. In DNA form, the CDR3 reads TGTGCCAGCAGCTTAAGAAGCGGGAGTTACAATGAGCAGTTCTTC. The variable domain in full, with the rest retrieved from reference TRBV7-3 and TRBJ2-1, is GAGVSQTPSNKVTEKGKYVELRCDPISGHTALYWYRQSLGQGPEFLIYFQGTGAADDSGLPNDRFFAVRPEGSVSTLKIQRTERGDSAVYLCASSLRSGSYNEQFFGPGTRLTVL.